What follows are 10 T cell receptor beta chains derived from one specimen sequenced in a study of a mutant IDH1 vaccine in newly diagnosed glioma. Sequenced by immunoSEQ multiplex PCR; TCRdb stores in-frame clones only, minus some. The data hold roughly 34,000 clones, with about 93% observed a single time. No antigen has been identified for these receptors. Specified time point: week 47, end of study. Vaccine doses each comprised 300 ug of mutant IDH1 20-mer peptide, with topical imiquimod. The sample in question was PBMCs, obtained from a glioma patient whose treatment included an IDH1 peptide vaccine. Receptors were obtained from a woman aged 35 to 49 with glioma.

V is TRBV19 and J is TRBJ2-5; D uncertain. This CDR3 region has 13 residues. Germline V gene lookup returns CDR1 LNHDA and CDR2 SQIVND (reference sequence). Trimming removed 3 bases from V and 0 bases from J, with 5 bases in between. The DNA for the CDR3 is TGTGCCAGTAGTATTACAGACCAAGAGACCCAGTACTTC. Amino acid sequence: CASSITDQETQYF.

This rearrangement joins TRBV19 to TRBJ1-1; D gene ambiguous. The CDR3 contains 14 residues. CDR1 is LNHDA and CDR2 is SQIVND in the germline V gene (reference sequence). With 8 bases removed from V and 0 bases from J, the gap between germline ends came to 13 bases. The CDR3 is CASGWANMNTEAFF. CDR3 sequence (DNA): TGTGCCAGTGGGTGGGCGAACATGAACACTGAAGCTTTCTTT.

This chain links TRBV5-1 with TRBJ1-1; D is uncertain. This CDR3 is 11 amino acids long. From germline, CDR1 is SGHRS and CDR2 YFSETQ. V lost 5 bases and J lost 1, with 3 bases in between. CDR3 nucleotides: TGCGCCAGCAGGGGGAACACTGAAGCTTTCTTT. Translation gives CASRGNTEAFF.

The CDR3 region has the DNA TGTGCCAGCAGTGAAGGGCAGGGGGCTTCCTACGAGCAGTACTTC. This codes for CASSEGQGASYEQYF. The rearrangement uses TRBV6-1 and TRBJ2-7; 8 bases are a match to TRBD1. There are 15 residues in the CDR3. Losses at the gene ends were 1 base for V and 1 base for J; bases not matched to a gene: 3. Germline CDR1 and CDR2: MNHNS and SASEGT.

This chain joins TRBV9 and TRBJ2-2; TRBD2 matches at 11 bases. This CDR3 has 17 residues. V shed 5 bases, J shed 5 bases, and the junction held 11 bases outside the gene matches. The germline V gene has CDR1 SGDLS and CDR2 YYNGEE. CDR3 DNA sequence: TGTGCCAGCAGTCATCCCCGACTAGCGGGACCTACCGGGGAGCTGTTTTTT. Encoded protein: CASSHPRLAGPTGELFF.

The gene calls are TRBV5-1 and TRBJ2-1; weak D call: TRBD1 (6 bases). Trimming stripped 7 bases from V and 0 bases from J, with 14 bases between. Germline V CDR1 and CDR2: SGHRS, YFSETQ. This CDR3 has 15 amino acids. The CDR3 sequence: CASQEQGSSYNEQFF. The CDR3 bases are TGCGCCAGCCAAGAACAGGGAAGCTCCTACAATGAGCAGTTCTTC.

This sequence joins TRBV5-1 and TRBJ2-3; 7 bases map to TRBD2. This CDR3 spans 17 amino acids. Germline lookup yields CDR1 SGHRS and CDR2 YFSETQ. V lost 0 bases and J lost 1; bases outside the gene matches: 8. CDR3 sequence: CASSLGPGAGGTDTQYF. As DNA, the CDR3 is TGCGCCAGCAGCTTGGGGCCCGGGGCGGGGGGCACAGATACGCAGTATTTT.

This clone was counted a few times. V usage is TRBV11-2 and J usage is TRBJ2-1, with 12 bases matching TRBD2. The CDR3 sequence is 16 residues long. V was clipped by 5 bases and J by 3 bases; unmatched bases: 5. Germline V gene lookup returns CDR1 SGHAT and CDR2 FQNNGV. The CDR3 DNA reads TGTGCCAGCAGCGCCAGACTAGCGGGGGTCTACAATGAGCAGTTCTTC. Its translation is CASSARLAGVYNEQFF.

The CDR3 loop reads CASSTRQNSPLHF. Here the CDR3 DNA reads TGTGCCAGCTCAACCCGGCAGAATTCACCCCTCCACTTT. J is TRBJ1-6 and V is TRBV28; D gene uncertain. Germline V gives CDR1 MDHEN, CDR2 SYDVKM. This CDR3 has 13 amino acids. Trimming removed 8 bases from V and 7 bases from J, with 12 bases in between.

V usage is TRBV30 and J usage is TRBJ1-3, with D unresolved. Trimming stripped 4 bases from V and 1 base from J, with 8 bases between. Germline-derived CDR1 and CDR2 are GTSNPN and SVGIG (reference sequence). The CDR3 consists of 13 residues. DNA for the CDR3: TGTGCCTGGACTCCCAAATCTGGAAACACCATATATTTT. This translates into CAWTPKSGNTIYF.